This T cell receptor beta chain was captured in a study of identical twins. In germline, CDR1 is SGHTA, CDR2 FQGNSA. The V and J ends lost 1 base and 7 bases respectively, with 4 bases between them. The CDR3 loop spans 11 amino acids. A template switching step contributed a universal primer site, while unique molecular identifiers were present in the cDNA. TCRdb re-derived calls from the 5' RACE reads in MiXCR, one entry per CDR3 protein. The sample has 220,000 or so distinct CDR3 sequences; approximately 7% are singletons. This clonotype has a count of ten or more. These data were likewise used in another study, on yellow fever vaccine responses in identical twins.

Sequenced sample: memory (CD45RO+) T cells sorted from blood. The chain is built from TRBV7-2 and TRBJ1-1; the D is unclear. The origin of this receptor is a woman aged 18-35 years in good health. CDR3 region: CASSLVFEAFF. CDR3 nucleotides: TGTGCCAGCAGCTTAGTGTTTGAAGCTTTCTTT.